Each of the 18 T cell receptor beta chains below was sequenced from the same sample in a study of blood T cell repertoires in COVID-19. The assay was immunoSEQ multiplex PCR, and TCRdb's table has in-frame clones only and misses some. The data hold some 170,000 clones, with 60% to 80% observed a single time. Sequenced: peripheral blood. Receptors originate from a man aged 70 or older with acute or convalescent COVID-19.

Comments on this clone: Different DNA sequences within this sample yield the same CDR3. The chain uses TRBV3-1 (or the pseudogene TRBV3-2) and TRBJ2-5; D might be TRBD2 (7 bases). The CDR3 sequence is 15 residues long. Germline V CDR1 and CDR2: LGHDT, YNNKEL (reference sequence). Trimming left V 0 bases short and J 5 bases short, with 13 bases between. CDR3 loop: CASSQESGGVETQYF. The CDR3 region has the DNA TGTGCCAGCAGCCAAGAATCGGGGGGCGTTGAGACCCAGTACTTC.

The V call is TRBV6-1, the J call TRBJ1-1; D is perhaps TRBD1 (6 bases). The CDR3 extends over 15 amino acids. V was trimmed by 1 base and J by 6 bases, leaving 15 bases between them. Looked up from germline, CDR1 is MNHNS and CDR2 is SASEGT. This CDR3 reads CASSEGGGMSAEAFF. The CDR3 DNA is TGTGCCAGCAGTGAAGGCGGGGGCATGTCGGCTGAAGCTTTCTTT.

The chain employs TRBV7-8 and TRBJ1-1; TRBD1 is a possible D gene (6 bases). The CDR3 is 13 amino acids. CDR1 and CDR2 (germline): SGHVS, FQNEAQ. V was cut by 5 bases and J by 3 bases, with 10 bases left in between. The CDR3 DNA reads TGTGCCAGCAGCCTCGGACAGTACACTGAAGCTTTCTTT. This codes for CASSLGQYTEAFF.

The chain is built from TRBV11-2 and TRBJ2-2; D is unresolved. Germline V gene sequence: CDR1 SGHAT, CDR2 FQNNGV. CDR3 length: 13 residues. The V end lost 3 bases, the J end lost 5 bases, and 7 bases lay between the germline ends. The CDR3 DNA reads TGTGCCAGCAGCTTTCAGAGGACCGGGGAGCTGTTTTTT. Translating it yields CASSFQRTGELFF.

This chain uses TRBV28 with TRBJ2-5; 8 bases line up with TRBD2. Germline CDR1 reads MDHEN; CDR2 reads SYDVKM. With V trimmed by 2 bases and J by 0 bases, 2 bases remained unmatched. The CDR3 has 15 residues. CDR3 bases: TGTGCCAGCAGTTTACTAGCGGGCAACCAAGAGACCCAGTACTTC. Translated, it gives CASSLLAGNQETQYF.

V and J are TRBV28 and TRBJ1-5; D may be TRBD1 (6 bases). With 7 bases removed from V and 6 bases from J, the gap between germline ends came to 10 bases. This CDR3 has 12 amino acids. Germline V lookup: CDR1 MDHEN, CDR2 SYDVKM. The CDR3 DNA reads as TGTGCCAGCACCCCAGGGGTTCAGCCCCAGCATTTT. The encoded protein is CASTPGVQPQHF.

The V call is TRBV18, the J call TRBJ1-1, with unresolved D. Germline values: CDR1 KGHSH, CDR2 LQKENI. The CDR3 loop spans 13 amino acids. V lost 3 bases to trimming and J lost 3 bases, with 8 bases between them. CDR3 loop: CASSPLRDTEAFF. In DNA, the CDR3 is TGTGCCAGCTCACCCCTCCGGGACACTGAAGCTTTCTTT. Combining the CDR3 with reference TRBV18 and TRBJ1-1 gives the whole variable domain NAGVMQNPRHLVRRRGQEARLRCSPMKGHSHVYWYRQLPEEGLKFMVYLQKENIIDESGMPKERFSAEFPKEGPSILRIQQVVRGDSAAYFCASSPLRDTEAFFGQGTRLTVV.

The CDR3 here is CASSYPVRPQHF. DNA for the CDR3: TGTGCCAGCAGTTACCCGGTGCGGCCCCAGCATTTT. The chain combines TRBV6-7 with TRBJ1-5; no reliable D call. TRBV6-7 is treated as an ORF (open reading frame) with a function not yet certain. V was trimmed by 2 bases and J by 9 bases, leaving 8 bases between them. This CDR3 comprises 12 residues.

The chain employs TRBV5-1 and TRBJ1-1; D is unclear. The CDR3 consists of 15 residues. The ends were cut back, 2 bases at V and 3 bases at J, with 14 bases in the middle. Germline CDR1 reads SGHRS; CDR2 reads YFSETQ. CDR3 sequence: CASSFINPGYTEAFF. DNA for the CDR3: TGCGCCAGCAGCTTTATAAATCCGGGTTACACTGAAGCTTTCTTT.

This chain joins TRBV27 and TRBJ2-7, with a possible D match to TRBD1 (5 bases). Germline-derived CDR1 and CDR2 are MNHEY and SMNVEV (reference sequence). Trimming stripped 2 bases from V and 0 bases from J, with 8 bases between. This CDR3 region has 14 residues. The CDR3: CASSLRQHSYEQYF. CDR3 coding DNA: TGTGCCAGCAGTTTACGACAGCACTCCTACGAGCAGTACTTC.

The rearrangement links TRBV5-5 to TRBJ2-5, with D perhaps TRBD1 (5 bases). V shed 1 base and J shed 7 bases, with 14 bases lying between them. Germline CDR1 and CDR2: SGHKS and YYEKEE (reference sequence). This CDR3 has 14 residues. For the CDR3, the DNA is TGTGCCAGCAGCTTGTTAGAGTCCCAGGGGACCCAGTACTTC. This gives the protein CASSLLESQGTQYF. The complete variable domain, with remaining parts taken from reference TRBV5-5 and TRBJ2-5, reads DAGVTQSPTHLIKTRGQQVTLRCSPISGHKSVSWYQQVLGQGPQFIFQYYEKEERGRGNFPDRFSARQFPNYSSELNVNALLLGDSALYLCASSLLESQGTQYFGPGTRLLVL.

The chain has TRBV5-6 and TRBJ2-7; D not resolved. The CDR3 spans 11 residues. Germline values: CDR1 SGHDT, CDR2 YYEEEE. V was clipped by 3 bases and J by 3 bases, with 4 bases between them. CDR3 loop: CASSSGYEQYF. The DNA for the CDR3 is TGTGCCAGCAGCTCGGGCTACGAGCAGTACTTC.

The rearrangement uses TRBV4-1 and TRBJ2-3, with 13 bases identical to TRBD2. Per germline, CDR1 MGHRA and CDR2 YSYEKL. V lost 4 bases and J lost 1; bases outside the gene matches: 2. CDR3 length: 16 residues. For the CDR3, the DNA is TGCGCCAGCAGCCGAGGGACTAGCGGGGGCACAGATACGCAGTATTTT. This codes for CASSRGTSGGTDTQYF.

In DNA, the CDR3 is TGCAGCGTAGGCCATTTTACAGGCCCCATGACCTACGAGCAGTACTTC. Its protein is CSVGHFTGPMTYEQYF. The chain employs TRBV29-1 and TRBJ2-7, with a possible D match to TRBD1 (5 bases). The CDR3 is made up of 16 amino acids. The V gene's germline CDR1 is SQVTM and CDR2 ANQGSEA. Trimming pared 6 bases from V and 2 bases from J, leaving 23 bases between.

CDR3 protein: CASSWGTGGQNTIYF. The CDR3, as DNA: TGTGCCAGCAGTTGGGGGACAGGGGGCCAAAACACCATATATTTT. This chain uses TRBV28 with TRBJ1-3; the match to TRBD1 covers 12 bases. V gave up 4 bases and J gave up 6 bases; unmatched junction bases: 4. The CDR3 consists of 15 residues. Germline CDR1 and CDR2: MDHEN and SYDVKM.

The chain employs TRBV18 and TRBJ2-3; no firm D call. The CDR3 consists of 16 residues. V lost 3 bases to trimming and J lost 4 bases, with 17 bases between them. Germline V gene data show CDR1 as KGHSH and CDR2 as LQKENI. CDR3 protein: CASSPAARSHPDTQYF. The DNA for the CDR3 is TGTGCCAGCTCACCGGCGGCTAGATCCCACCCAGATACGCAGTATTTT.

The chain combines TRBV15 with TRBJ2-3; 7 positions agree with TRBD1. J lost 0 bases, V lost 4 bases, and 4 bases had no gene match. Per germline, CDR1 LNHNV and CDR2 YYDKDF (reference sequence). CDR3 length: 15 amino acids. The CDR3 is CATSKSTGSTDTQYF. For the CDR3, the DNA is TGTGCCACCAGCAAATCGACAGGGAGCACAGATACGCAGTATTTT.

Concerning this clone itself: The same CDR3 can be traced to other DNA sequences in this sample. This sequence joins TRBV6-1 and TRBJ1-2; D gene unclear. Trimming left V 1 base short and J 4 bases short, with 7 bases between. The CDR3 consists of 13 residues. Looked up from germline, CDR1 is MNHNS and CDR2 is SASEGT. Here the CDR3 DNA reads TGTGCCAGCAGTGAAGTTGGGAGCTATGGCTACACCTTC. It codes for CASSEVGSYGYTF.